A single sample gave rise to the 13 T cell receptor beta chains below, sequenced in a study of regulatory T cells in long-lasting Graves disease. Time point indicated: newly diagnosed GD, antithyroid drugs for less than 3 months. With RNA extracted from PBMCs as input, the TCR library was made. Investigators prepared the TCR beta libraries by applying iRepertoire HTBI primers and Arm-PCR of CDR3 regions. TCRdb redid the calling of the multiplex PCR reads with MiXCR, one entry per CDR3 protein. The data hold roughly 440,000 distinct CDR3 sequences, with around 15% observed a single time. This sample was shared with a second study, whose subject was T cells in Graves' hyperthyroidism and ophthalmopathy.

The source was peripheral blood mononuclear cells (PBMCs), collected at new diagnosis, from a patient treated with antithyroid drugs. These receptors were collected from a woman between 18 and 29 years old with Graves disease.

In its sample, this clonotype was seen many times. This rearrangement joins TRBV28 to TRBJ2-2; 7 bases align to TRBD2. The V gene end was trimmed by 7 bases and the J gene end by 9 bases; junction bases not matched to a gene: 14. CDR1 is MDHEN and CDR2 is SYDVKM in the germline V gene. The CDR3 sequence is 15 residues long. The CDR3 loop is CASTIPGRSPRELFF. The CDR3 DNA reads TGTGCCAGCACCATACCCGGGAGGTCGCCGCGGGAGCTGTTTTTT.

The rearrangement links TRBV29-1 to TRBJ1-2, with 8 bases matching TRBD1. CDR3 length equals 10 residues. Germline CDR1 and CDR2: SQVTM and ANQGSEA. The V segment lost 7 bases and the J segment 8 bases; nucleotides outside the gene matches: 3. CDR3 sequence (DNA): TGCAGCGCAGGACAGGGCGGCTACACCTTC. Translating it yields CSAGQGGYTF.

Of note for this clonotype: A much larger clone sits a single nucleotide away, making a read error possible. The V call is TRBV6-5, the J call TRBJ2-2, with a weak D call TRBD2 (5 bases). V shed 2 bases and J shed 6 bases, with 13 bases lying between them. The CDR3 is 15 residues long. Germline lookup yields CDR1 MNHEY and CDR2 SVGAGI. CDR3 DNA: TGTGCCAGCAGTTACGCCCGGGGTTTCGCCGGGGAGCTGTTTTTT. It specifies CASSYARGFAGELFF.

This clonotype was detected ten times or more. V and J are TRBV7-2 and TRBJ1-2, with D hard to call. V was trimmed by 3 bases and J by 2 bases, leaving 7 bases between them. Germline V gene sequence: CDR1 SGHTA, CDR2 FQGNSA. The CDR3 has 13 amino acids. The CDR3 region has the DNA TGTGCCAGCAGCTTTTCGGGCAACTATGGCTACACCTTC. Protein product: CASSFSGNYGYTF.

CDR3 sequence reads: CATGRGDIQYF. For the CDR3, the DNA is TGTGCCACCGGCAGGGGAGACATTCAGTACTTC. The J gene is TRBJ2-4, the V gene TRBV11-1, with D possibly matching TRBD1 (6 bases). Germline CDR1 is SGHAT and CDR2 is FQDESV (reference sequence). The germline V and J ends were trimmed by 10 bases and 8 bases, with 12 bases remaining between them. The length of the CDR3 is 11 residues.

This clonotype showed up many times. The V gene is TRBV12-3 or TRBV12-4, the J gene TRBJ1-1; D ambiguous. The V end lost 6 bases, the J end lost 6 bases, and 17 bases lay between the germline ends. This CDR3 has 14 residues. CDR3: CASSPDQLQPEAFF. The CDR3 coding sequence is TGTGCCAGCAGCCCTGATCAGCTTCAACCTGAAGCTTTCTTT.

V usage is TRBV28 and J usage is TRBJ2-3, with D unresolved. V gave up 1 base and J gave up 5 bases, with 13 bases separating them. The CDR3 runs to 15 residues. The germline V gene has CDR1 MDHEN and CDR2 SYDVKM. DNA for the CDR3: TGTGCCAGCAGTTTATCGGCCCTAGATCAAGATACGCAGTATTTT. Amino acid sequence: CASSLSALDQDTQYF.

The V gene is TRBV12-5, the J gene TRBJ2-3; D is undetermined. CDR3 length: 14 amino acids. Germline CDR1 and CDR2: LGHNT and FRNRAP. Trimming cost V 7 bases and J 0 bases, with 11 bases left between them. Here the CDR3 reads CASAEVRSTDTQYF. CDR3 nucleotides: TGTGCTAGTGCGGAAGTCAGAAGCACAGATACGCAGTATTTT.

This clonotype appeared many times. The rearrangement links TRBV7-2 to TRBJ2-3; D call uncertain. The CDR3 runs 13 residues. The V gene's germline CDR1 is SGHTA and CDR2 FQGNSA. V lost 3 bases and J lost 2, with 6 bases in between. The CDR3 region has the DNA TGTGCCAGCAGCTTGGCCTCCACAGATACGCAGTATTTT. It is translated as CASSLASTDTQYF.

This clonotype occurred many times. For the CDR3, the DNA is TGTGCCTCCGCGGGTGGAGGGAGGCGAGGGGACAATGAGCAGTTCTTC. Encoded protein: CASAGGGRRGDNEQFF. The chain carries TRBV10-3 and TRBJ2-1, with D tentatively TRBD2 (6 bases). The CDR3 is 16 residues long. The germline CDR1 and CDR2 sequences are ENHRY and SYGVKD. V was pared by 11 bases and J by 5 bases, with 25 bases between.

This rearrangement joins TRBV30 to TRBJ1-2; 11 bases are shared with TRBD1. The V segment lost 5 bases and the J segment 5 bases; nucleotides outside the gene matches: 7. The CDR3 runs 14 residues. Germline CDR1 reads GTSNPN; CDR2 reads SVGIG (reference sequence). This CDR3 is CAWDPGTGGYGYTF. The CDR3 DNA follows: TGTGCCTGGGACCCGGGGACAGGGGGTTATGGCTACACCTTC.

The V call is TRBV28, the J call TRBJ1-3; D is uncertain. V lost 10 bases and J 4 bases, leaving 11 bases between the germline ends. This CDR3 has 12 residues. Per the germline V gene, CDR1 is MDHEN and CDR2 is SYDVKM. CDR3 sequence reads: CATLGRGNTIYF. The CDR3 region has the DNA TGTGCCACCTTAGGACGGGGAAACACCATATATTTT.

This clonotype was counted only a few times. This chain connects TRBV6-2 or TRBV6-3 to TRBJ2-7; 9 bases are a match to TRBD1. The CDR3 totals 14 residues. The V gene end was trimmed by 5 bases and the J gene end by 2 bases; junction bases not matched to a gene: 4. Germline V gives CDR1 MNHEY, CDR2 SVGEGT. DNA for the CDR3: TGTGCCAGCAGTACACGGGACAGGGCCTACGAGCAGTACTTC. This encodes CASSTRDRAYEQYF.